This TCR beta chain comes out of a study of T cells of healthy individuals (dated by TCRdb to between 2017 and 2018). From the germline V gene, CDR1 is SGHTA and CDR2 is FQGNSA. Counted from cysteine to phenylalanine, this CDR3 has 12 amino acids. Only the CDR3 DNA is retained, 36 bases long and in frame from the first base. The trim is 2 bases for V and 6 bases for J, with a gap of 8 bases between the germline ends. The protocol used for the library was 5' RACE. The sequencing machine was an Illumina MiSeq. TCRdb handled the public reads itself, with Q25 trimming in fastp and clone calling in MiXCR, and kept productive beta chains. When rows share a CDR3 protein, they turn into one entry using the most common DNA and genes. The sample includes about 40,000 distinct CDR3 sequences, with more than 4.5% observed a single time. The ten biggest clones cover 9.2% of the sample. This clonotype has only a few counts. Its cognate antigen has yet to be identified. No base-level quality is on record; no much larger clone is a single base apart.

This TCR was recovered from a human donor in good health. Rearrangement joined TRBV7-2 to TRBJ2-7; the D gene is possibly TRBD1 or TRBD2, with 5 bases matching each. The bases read TGTGCCAGCAGCTTATTTGGGGGCGAGCAGTACTTC. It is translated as CASSLFGGEQYF.